This TCR beta chain was captured by sequencing in a study of technical replicates of blood from a few donors. Germline loops: CDR1 SEHNR, CDR2 FQNEAQ (reference sequence). With 5 bases clipped from V and 4 bases from J, the junction kept 8 bases outside the gene matches. This CDR3 has 17 residues. Only in-frame clones appear in the TCRdb table, and some are missing; sequencing was by immunoSEQ multiplex PCR. The repertoire has 70,000 to 90,000 clones, approximately 94% of them found once; the top ten carry about 0.26%. The sequencing input was T cells isolated from PBMCs. The clonotype was recovered from a human donor in good health. The genes are TRBV7-9 and TRBJ2-5; 15 bases are a match to TRBD2. CDR3 DNA: TGTGCCAGCAGCCCCTTAGAGGGACTAGCGGGGGGAGAGACCCAGTACTTC. This encodes CASSPLEGLAGGETQYF.